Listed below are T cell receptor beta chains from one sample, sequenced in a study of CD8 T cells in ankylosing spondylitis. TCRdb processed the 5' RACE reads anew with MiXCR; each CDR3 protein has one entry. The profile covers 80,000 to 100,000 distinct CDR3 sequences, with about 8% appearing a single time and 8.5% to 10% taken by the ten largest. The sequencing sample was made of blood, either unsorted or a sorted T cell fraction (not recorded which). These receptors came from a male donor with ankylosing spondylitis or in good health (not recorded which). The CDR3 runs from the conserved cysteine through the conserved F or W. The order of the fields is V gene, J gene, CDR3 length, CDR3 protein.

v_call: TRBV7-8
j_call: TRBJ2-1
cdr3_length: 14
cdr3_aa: CASSFAHPSNEQFF

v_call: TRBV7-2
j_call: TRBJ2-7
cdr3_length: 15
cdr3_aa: CASSLGLAGGNEQYF

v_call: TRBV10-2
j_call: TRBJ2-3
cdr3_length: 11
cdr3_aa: CASPQQDTQYF

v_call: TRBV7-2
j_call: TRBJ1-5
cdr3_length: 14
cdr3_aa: CASSFRAGEGPQHF

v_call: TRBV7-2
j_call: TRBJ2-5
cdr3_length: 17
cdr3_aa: CASSFIGLAGGQETQYF

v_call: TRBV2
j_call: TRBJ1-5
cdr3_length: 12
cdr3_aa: CARGGGDQPQHF

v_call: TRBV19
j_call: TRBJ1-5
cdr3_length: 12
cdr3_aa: CASSSRNQPQHF

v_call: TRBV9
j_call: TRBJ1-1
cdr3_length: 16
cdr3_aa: CASSVRGTDGNTEAFF

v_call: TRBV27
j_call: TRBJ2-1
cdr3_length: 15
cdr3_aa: CASSFDNFWGNEQFF

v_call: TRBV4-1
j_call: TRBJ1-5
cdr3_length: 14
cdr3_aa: CASSHAGKNQPQHF

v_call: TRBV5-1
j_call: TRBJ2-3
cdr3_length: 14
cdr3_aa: CASSPGQGLDTQYF

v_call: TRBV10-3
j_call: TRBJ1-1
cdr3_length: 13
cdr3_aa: CAINPDGGTEAFF

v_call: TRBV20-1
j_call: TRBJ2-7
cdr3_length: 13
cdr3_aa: CSARDRASYEQYF

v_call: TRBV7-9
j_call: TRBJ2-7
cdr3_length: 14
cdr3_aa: CASSPTGLSYEQYF

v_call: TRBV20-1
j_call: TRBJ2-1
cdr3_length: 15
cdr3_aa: CSAPLAGGIYNEQFF

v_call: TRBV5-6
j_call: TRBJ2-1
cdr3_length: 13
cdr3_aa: CASSGTGPNEQFF

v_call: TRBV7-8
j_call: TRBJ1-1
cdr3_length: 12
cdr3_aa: CASSLLSSEAFF

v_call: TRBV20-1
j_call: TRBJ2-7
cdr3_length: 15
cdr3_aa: CSAGRGLAGSWEQYF

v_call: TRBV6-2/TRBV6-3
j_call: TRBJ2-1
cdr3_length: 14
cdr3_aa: CASSSSGILPEQFF

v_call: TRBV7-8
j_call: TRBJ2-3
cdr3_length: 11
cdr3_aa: CASSLEAAQYF

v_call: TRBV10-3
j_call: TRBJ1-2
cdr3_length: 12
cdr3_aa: CAISESSYGYTF

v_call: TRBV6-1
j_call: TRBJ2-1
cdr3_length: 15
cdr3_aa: CASSGTSGGPVGQFF

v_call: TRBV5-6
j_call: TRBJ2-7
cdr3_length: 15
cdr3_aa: CASSYDRGVVNEQYF

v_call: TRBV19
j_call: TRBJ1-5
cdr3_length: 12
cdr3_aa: CASRHSNQPQHF

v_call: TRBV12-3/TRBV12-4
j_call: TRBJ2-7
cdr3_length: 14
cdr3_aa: CASSRQGLYYEQYF

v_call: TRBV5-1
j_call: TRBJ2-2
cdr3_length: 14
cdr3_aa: CASSLSRNTGELFF

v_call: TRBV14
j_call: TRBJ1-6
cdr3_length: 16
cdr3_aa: CASSQAPGTAFSPLHF

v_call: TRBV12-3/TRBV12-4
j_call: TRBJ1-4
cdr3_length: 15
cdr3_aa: CASSPSRALVGKLFF

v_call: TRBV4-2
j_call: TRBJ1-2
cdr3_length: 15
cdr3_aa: CASSQGSTGSYGYTF

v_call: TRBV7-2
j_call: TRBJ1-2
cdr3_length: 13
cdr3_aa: CASSPRGDYGYTF

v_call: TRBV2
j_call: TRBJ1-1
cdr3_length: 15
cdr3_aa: CASSEPFETVEGAFF

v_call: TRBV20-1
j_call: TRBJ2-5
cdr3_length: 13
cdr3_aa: CSAHRDPLETQYF

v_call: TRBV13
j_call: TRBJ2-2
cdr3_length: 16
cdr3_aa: CASSLGALPNTGELFF

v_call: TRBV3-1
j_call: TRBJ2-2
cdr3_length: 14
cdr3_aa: CASSHRGATGELFF

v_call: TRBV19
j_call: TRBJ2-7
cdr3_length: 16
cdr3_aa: CASSSGTGDNSYEQYF

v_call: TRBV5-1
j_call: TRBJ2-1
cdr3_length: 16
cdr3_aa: CASSPTPPSSYNEQFF

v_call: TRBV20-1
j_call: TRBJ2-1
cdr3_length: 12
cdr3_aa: CSACGLAGLQFF

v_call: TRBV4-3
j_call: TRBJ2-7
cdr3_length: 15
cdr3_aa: CASSQYRDSSYEQYF

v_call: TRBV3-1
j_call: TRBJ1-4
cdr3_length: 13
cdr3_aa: CASSQGQAGKLFF

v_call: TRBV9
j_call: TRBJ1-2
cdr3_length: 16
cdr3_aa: CASSDPSTGGSRGYTF

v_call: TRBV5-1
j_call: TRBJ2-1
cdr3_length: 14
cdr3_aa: CASSLARREDEQFF

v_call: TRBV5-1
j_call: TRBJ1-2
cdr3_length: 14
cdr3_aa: CASSIATEFYGYTF

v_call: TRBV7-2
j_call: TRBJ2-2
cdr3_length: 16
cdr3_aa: CASSFPLDLSTGELFF

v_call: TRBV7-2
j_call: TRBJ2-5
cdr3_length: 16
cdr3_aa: CASSLAIAGGQETQYF

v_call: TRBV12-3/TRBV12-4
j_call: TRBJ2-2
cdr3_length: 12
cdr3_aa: CASSPGPGELFF

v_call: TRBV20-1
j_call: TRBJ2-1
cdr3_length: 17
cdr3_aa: CSARVPSGARSYNEQFF

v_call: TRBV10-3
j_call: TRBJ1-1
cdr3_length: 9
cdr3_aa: CAISEGPFF

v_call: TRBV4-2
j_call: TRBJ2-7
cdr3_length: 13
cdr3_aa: CASSPGQSYEQYF